These T cell receptor beta chains were read from a single sample in a study of shared clonotypes between healthy human individuals. Clones were sequenced by immunoSEQ multiplex PCR, and TCRdb holds only the in-frame ones, with some missing. The sample records 2 million to 2.5 million clones, approximately 96% being singletons. Sequences were obtained from naive CD4+ T cells sorted from blood. The source of these receptors is a man aged 18 to 30 in good health. CDR3s include the opening cysteine and the closing phenylalanine or tryptophan. A D gene is named only where the DNA matches it firmly. Rows give clone size only sometimes, using once, few, many, or a class for an expanded clone.

D: TRBD1
J: TRBJ1-5
size: .
V: TRBV19
CDR3: CASSREYTGTGDRQPQHF
DNA: TGTGCCAGTTCTCGAGAGTATACTGGGACAGGGGATAGGCAGCCCCAGCATTTT

D: .
J: TRBJ2-2
size: .
V: TRBV16
CDR3: CASSQGAGELFF
DNA: TGTGCCAGCAGCCAAGGGGCCGGGGAGCTGTTTTTT

D: TRBD1
J: TRBJ1-5
size: .
V: TRBV7-2
CDR3: CASSPGQGRRNQPQHF
DNA: TGTGCCAGCAGCCCGGGACAGGGCCGGCGCAATCAGCCCCAGCATTTT

D: TRBD2
J: TRBJ2-2
size: .
V: TRBV11-3
CDR3: CASRRGTSGSPNTGELFF
DNA: TGTGCCAGCAGAAGGGGGACTAGCGGGAGTCCTAACACCGGGGAGCTGTTTTTT

D: .
J: TRBJ2-3
size: .
V: TRBV10-3
CDR3: CAISESGRANTDTQYF
DNA: TGTGCCATCAGTGAGTCCGGCAGGGCCAACACAGATACGCAGTATTTT

D: TRBD2
J: TRBJ2-1
size: .
V: TRBV6-5
CDR3: CASSYASGVTGFF
DNA: TGTGCCAGCAGTTACGCTAGCGGGGTAACGGGGTTCTTC

D: .
J: TRBJ1-2
size: .
V: TRBV7-2
CDR3: CASSLGPGAYGYTF
DNA: TGTGCCAGCAGCTTAGGCCCGGGGGCCTATGGCTACACCTTC

D: TRBD1
J: TRBJ2-7
size: few
V: TRBV28
CDR3: CASSSGDRGVYEQYF
DNA: TGTGCCAGCAGTTCAGGGGACAGGGGCGTATACGAGCAGTACTTC

D: .
J: TRBJ2-7
size: few
V: TRBV30
CDR3: CAWRGQYEQYF
DNA: TGTGCCTGGAGGGGGCAGTACGAGCAGTACTTC

D: TRBD2
J: TRBJ2-3
size: .
V: TRBV9
CDR3: CASSISGGTDTQYF
DNA: TGTGCCAGCAGCATTAGCGGGGGCACAGATACGCAGTATTTT

D: TRBD1
J: TRBJ2-2
size: .
V: TRBV6-5
CDR3: CASSFRTGANTGELFF
DNA: TGTGCCAGCAGTTTCCGGACAGGGGCGAACACCGGGGAGCTGTTTTTT

D: TRBD1
J: TRBJ2-5
size: .
V: TRBV9
CDR3: CASSARGLQETQYF
DNA: TGTGCCAGCAGCGCCAGGGGGCTCCAAGAGACCCAGTACTTC

D: TRBD1
J: TRBJ2-5
size: .
V: TRBV25-1
CDR3: CASSDNRGSFIETQYF
DNA: TGTGCCAGCAGTGACAACAGGGGAAGCTTCATCGAGACCCAGTACTTC

D: TRBD2
J: TRBJ2-5
size: .
V: TRBV11-2
CDR3: CASSLAGRLAHGETQYF
DNA: TGTGCCAGCAGCCTAGCCGGGCGACTAGCCCATGGAGAGACCCAGTACTTC

D: .
J: TRBJ2-6
size: .
V: TRBV19
CDR3: CAIQQRDSVANVLTF
DNA: TGTGCCATCCAACAACGGGACTCGGTGGCCAACGTCCTGACTTTC

D: TRBD2
J: TRBJ2-5
size: .
V: TRBV7-9
CDR3: CASSLAGGLAGVTPETQYF
DNA: TGTGCCAGCAGCTTAGCGGGCGGACTAGCGGGGGTAACCCCAGAGACCCAGTACTTC

D: .
J: TRBJ2-7
size: .
V: TRBV9
CDR3: CASSVYEQYF
DNA: TGTGCCAGCAGCGTATACGAGCAGTACTTC

D: TRBD1
J: TRBJ1-6
size: .
V: TRBV6-5
CDR3: CASSYSRQGSNSPLHF
DNA: TGTGCCAGCAGTTACTCGAGACAGGGTTCCAATTCACCCCTCCACTTT

D: TRBD1
J: TRBJ2-7
size: once
V: TRBV19
CDR3: CASMQEQGTYEQYF
DNA: TGTGCCAGTATGCAGGAACAGGGGACCTACGAGCAGTACTTC

D: .
J: TRBJ2-3
size: .
V: TRBV5-1
CDR3: CASSLAQRLGTDTQYF
DNA: TGCGCCAGCAGCTTGGCGCAGCGCCTAGGGACAGATACGCAGTATTTT

D: .
J: TRBJ2-2
size: .
V: TRBV6-1
CDR3: CASSFSGTGELFF
DNA: TGTGCCAGCAGTTTCAGCGGCACCGGGGAGCTGTTTTTT

D: TRBD2
J: TRBJ2-7
size: .
V: TRBV19
CDR3: CASSIGFQRDHEQYF
DNA: TGTGCCAGTAGTATAGGGTTCCAGCGGGACCACGAGCAGTACTTC

D: .
J: TRBJ2-7
size: .
V: TRBV27
CDR3: CASSKIHKLAMGEQYF
DNA: TGTGCCAGCAGTAAAATCCACAAACTCGCGATGGGGGAGCAGTACTTC

D: .
J: TRBJ1-5
size: .
V: TRBV9
CDR3: CASSGSRWDQPQHF
DNA: TGTGCCAGCAGCGGCTCTCGATGGGATCAGCCCCAGCATTTT

D: TRBD1
J: TRBJ2-3
size: .
V: TRBV18
CDR3: CASSVRQGAADTQYF
DNA: TGTGCCAGCTCAGTAAGACAGGGGGCGGCAGATACGCAGTATTTT

D: .
J: TRBJ2-6
size: .
V: TRBV11-1
CDR3: CASSWPGRDGYGANVLTF
DNA: TGTGCCAGCAGCTGGCCGGGCAGGGACGGGTACGGGGCCAACGTCCTGACTTTC

D: .
J: TRBJ2-7
size: .
V: TRBV2
CDR3: CASRRAGKVEQYF
DNA: TGTGCCAGCAGGAGGGCAGGGAAAGTCGAGCAGTACTTC

D: .
J: TRBJ2-2
size: once
V: TRBV6-1
CDR3: CASSENAGSNTGELFF
DNA: TGTGCCAGCAGTGAAAATGCAGGTTCGAACACCGGGGAGCTGTTTTTT